One TCR beta chain is described in this entry. This record belongs to a study of cytomegalovirus exposure and HLA in healthy donors. The PCR used 60 Vbeta and 13 Jbeta primers. This table comes from immunoSEQ multiplex PCR, and its TCRdb copy is limited to in-frame clones, with some not included. The sample has nearly 200,000 clones; more than 60% are singletons. After removal of 10 bases from V and 6 bases from J, the junction contained 7 bases not matched to a gene. Germline CDR1 MDHEN, CDR2 SYDVKM. This CDR3 comprises 12 residues. The chain joins TRBV28 to TRBJ1-2; TRBD1 matches at 8 bases. Sequenced: PBMCs. This TCR was recovered from a woman in her 30s in good health and CMV-seropositive. This CDR3 is CAIPQGADGYTF. The CDR3 region has the DNA TGTGCCATTCCCCAGGGGGCGGATGGCTACACCTTC.